This T cell receptor beta chain comes out of a study of cytomegalovirus exposure and HLA in healthy donors. Study-level points and caveats: In a later analysis, TCR association rates varied by HLA locus: DRB1 most, HLA-C fewest. TCR beta sequences reportedly predicted most subjects' HLA-A and HLA-B alleles accurately. Only CMV serostatus was available as immune exposure information.

This clone came up once. Its antigen remains unknown. Use of 60 Vbeta and 13 Jbeta primers characterized the PCR. TCRdb's copy holds only in-frame clones and misses some; the assay was immunoSEQ multiplex PCR. The data hold about 150,000 clones, with approximately 65% observed a single time. The specimen was PBMCs. This TCR came from a woman aged 55-75 years in good health and CMV-seronegative.

This chain's CDR3 is CASRGAGANVLTF. The DNA of the CDR3 is TGTGCCAGCAGGGGCGCTGGGGCCAACGTCCTGACTTTC. The gene calls are TRBV27 and TRBJ2-6; no clear D gene. The CDR3 is 13 amino acids. The V and J ends lost 6 bases and 2 bases respectively, with 5 bases between them. Germline-derived CDR1 and CDR2 are MNHEY and SMNVEV (reference sequence).